The rows below give T cell receptor beta chains drawn from one sample of a study of beta chain features in type 1 diabetes. Clones were read by immunoSEQ multiplex PCR, and TCRdb kept only the in-frame ones, dropping some. The sample lists about 140,000 clones, roughly 10% occurring once. Material for sequencing was central memory CD4+ T cells from blood. The receptors were sampled from a woman aged 40 to 50 in good health. CDR3s include the opening cysteine and the closing phenylalanine or tryptophan. The D gene is left open where the match is weak. Some rows have no size entry. The others give once, few or many, or a class for an expanded clone.

J gene: TRBJ2-1
CDR3 length: 15
D gene: TRBD1
clone size: few
V gene: TRBV7-8
CDR3 DNA: TGTGCCAGCAGCCTAGGACAGGGCCCTTACAATGAGCAGTTCTTC
CDR3 protein: CASSLGQGPYNEQFF

J gene: TRBJ2-7
CDR3 length: 17
D gene: TRBD1
clone size: NA
V gene: TRBV15
CDR3 DNA: TGTGCCACCAGCAACCAGACCGGGACAGGGAGCACCTACGAGCAGTACTTC
CDR3 protein: CATSNQTGTGSTYEQYF

J gene: TRBJ2-2
CDR3 length: 16
D gene: TRBD1
clone size: NA
V gene: TRBV23-1
CDR3 DNA: TGCGCCAGCAGTCAAAAAGGGGGCCCCTACACCGGGGAGCTGTTTTTT
CDR3 protein: CASSQKGGPYTGELFF

J gene: TRBJ1-2
CDR3 length: 15
D gene: NA
clone size: few
V gene: TRBV21-1
CDR3 DNA: TGTGCCAGCAGCATCCGGGACTCAGCTCGGAGTGGCTACACCTTC
CDR3 protein: CASSIRDSARSGYTF

J gene: TRBJ1-1
CDR3 length: 14
D gene: NA
clone size: NA
V gene: TRBV21-1
CDR3 DNA: TGTGCCAGCAGCAAACAGGGGAGAGTCACTGAAGCTTTCTTT
CDR3 protein: CASSKQGRVTEAFF

J gene: TRBJ2-5
CDR3 length: 14
D gene: TRBD2
clone size: NA
V gene: TRBV6-1
CDR3 DNA: TGTGCCAGCAGTACGAGCGGGACTCAAGAGACCCAGTACTTC
CDR3 protein: CASSTSGTQETQYF

J gene: TRBJ1-1
CDR3 length: 14
D gene: NA
clone size: few
V gene: TRBV14
CDR3 DNA: TGTGCCAGCAGCCAGGTGGGGGCCCGATCAGAAGCTTTCTTT
CDR3 protein: CASSQVGARSEAFF

J gene: TRBJ2-3
CDR3 length: 14
D gene: TRBD2
clone size: NA
V gene: TRBV5-1
CDR3 DNA: TGCGCCAGCAGCTCGGGGGGGCCGAGAGATACGCAGTATTTT
CDR3 protein: CASSSGGPRDTQYF

J gene: TRBJ1-1
CDR3 length: 13
D gene: NA
clone size: few
V gene: TRBV6-6
CDR3 DNA: TGTGCCAGCAGAGAAGGGGGAATCACTGAAGCTTTCTTT
CDR3 protein: CASREGGITEAFF

J gene: TRBJ1-5
CDR3 length: 12
D gene: NA
clone size: NA
V gene: TRBV19
CDR3 DNA: TGTGCCAGTAGTCGACAGAGACAGCCCCAGCATTTT
CDR3 protein: CASSRQRQPQHF

J gene: TRBJ1-2
CDR3 length: 15
D gene: NA
clone size: few
V gene: TRBV11-2
CDR3 DNA: TGTGCCAGCAGCTTGGAAGGGTGGGGAGACTATGGCTACACCTTC
CDR3 protein: CASSLEGWGDYGYTF

J gene: TRBJ2-3
CDR3 length: 11
D gene: NA
clone size: once
V gene: TRBV27
CDR3 DNA: TGTGCCAGCTCCCAGTTGGATACGCAGTATTTT
CDR3 protein: CASSQLDTQYF

J gene: TRBJ2-7
CDR3 length: 14
D gene: TRBD1
clone size: NA
V gene: TRBV10-1
CDR3 DNA: TGCGCCAGCAGTGAGTCAACTGCCTCACAGGGGCAAAACTTC
CDR3 protein: CASSESTASQGQNF

J gene: TRBJ2-7
CDR3 length: 15
D gene: TRBD1
clone size: many
V gene: TRBV2
CDR3 DNA: TGTGCCAGCACCCGCGGACAGGGGAGGACCTACGAGCAGTACTTC
CDR3 protein: CASTRGQGRTYEQYF

J gene: TRBJ1-6
CDR3 length: 14
D gene: NA
clone size: few
V gene: TRBV16
CDR3 DNA: TGTGCCAGCAACGTGAGGTCACTTAATTCACCCCTCCACTTT
CDR3 protein: CASNVRSLNSPLHF

J gene: TRBJ2-3
CDR3 length: 13
D gene: NA
clone size: NA
V gene: TRBV10-3
CDR3 DNA: TGTGCCATCGAGTCGGGGGAGTCAGATACGCAGTATTTT
CDR3 protein: CAIESGESDTQYF

J gene: TRBJ1-1
CDR3 length: 14
D gene: TRBD1
clone size: few
V gene: TRBV11-3
CDR3 DNA: TGTGCCAGCAGCTTGACAGGGGGGGCCACTGAAGCTTTCTTT
CDR3 protein: CASSLTGGATEAFF

J gene: TRBJ1-2
CDR3 length: 14
D gene: NA
clone size: NA
V gene: TRBV9
CDR3 DNA: TGTGCCAGCAGCGTAGATACAGGGTACTATGGCTACACCTTC
CDR3 protein: CASSVDTGYYGYTF

J gene: TRBJ2-3
CDR3 length: 14
D gene: NA
clone size: NA
V gene: TRBV5-1
CDR3 DNA: TGCGCCAGCAGCTCCGCTGACCCCGGGGGTACGCAGTATTTT
CDR3 protein: CASSSADPGGTQYF

J gene: TRBJ1-1
CDR3 length: 16
D gene: NA
clone size: NA
V gene: TRBV4-1
CDR3 DNA: TGCGCCAGCAGCCAAGGAATTCAGACAAAGAACACTGAAGCTTTCTTT
CDR3 protein: CASSQGIQTKNTEAFF

J gene: TRBJ1-1
CDR3 length: 15
D gene: TRBD1
clone size: many
V gene: TRBV28
CDR3 DNA: TGTGCCAGCAGCCCACGGACAGGGGGGAACACTGAAGCTTTCTTT
CDR3 protein: CASSPRTGGNTEAFF

J gene: TRBJ2-5
CDR3 length: 12
D gene: NA
clone size: many
V gene: TRBV13
CDR3 DNA: TGTGCCAGCAGCCCCCGCCAAGAGACCCAGTACTTC
CDR3 protein: CASSPRQETQYF

J gene: TRBJ2-1
CDR3 length: 15
D gene: TRBD2
clone size: few
V gene: TRBV5-4
CDR3 DNA: TGTGCCAGCTCCCGTAGCGGGGGGGCGGCCAATGAGCAGTTCTTC
CDR3 protein: CASSRSGGAANEQFF

J gene: TRBJ2-2
CDR3 length: 16
D gene: NA
clone size: few
V gene: TRBV5-6
CDR3 DNA: TGTGCCAGCAGCTTAGTGGGGGGGCCGGACACCGGGGAGCTGTTTTTT
CDR3 protein: CASSLVGGPDTGELFF

J gene: TRBJ2-5
CDR3 length: 12
D gene: NA
clone size: NA
V gene: TRBV2
CDR3 DNA: TGTGCCAGCACCGAATCAGGAGAGACCCAGTACTTC
CDR3 protein: CASTESGETQYF

J gene: TRBJ1-1
CDR3 length: 11
D gene: NA
clone size: few
V gene: TRBV6-5
CDR3 DNA: TGTGCCAGCAGAGGAGACCTGGAGGCTTTCTTT
CDR3 protein: CASRGDLEAFF

J gene: TRBJ1-1
CDR3 length: 15
D gene: NA
clone size: many
V gene: TRBV7-2
CDR3 DNA: TGTGCCAGCAGCTTAGCCCAGGGTCAGGACACTGAAGCTTTCTTT
CDR3 protein: CASSLAQGQDTEAFF

J gene: TRBJ2-5
CDR3 length: 14
D gene: NA
clone size: many
V gene: TRBV5-1
CDR3 DNA: TGCGCCAGCAGCGATACTAGCACCGTCGAGACCCAGTACTTC
CDR3 protein: CASSDTSTVETQYF

J gene: TRBJ1-2
CDR3 length: 12
D gene: NA
clone size: NA
V gene: TRBV19
CDR3 DNA: TGTGCCAGTAGTTCACAGGGTTATGGCTACACCTTC
CDR3 protein: CASSSQGYGYTF

J gene: TRBJ1-2
CDR3 length: 14
D gene: TRBD1
clone size: few
V gene: TRBV2
CDR3 DNA: TGTGCCAGCAGCAGCGACAGGGCTAGCTATGGCTACACCTTC
CDR3 protein: CASSSDRASYGYTF

J gene: TRBJ2-7
CDR3 length: 13
D gene: TRBD1
clone size: few
V gene: TRBV10-3
CDR3 DNA: TGTGCCATCAGTGGGGACGGACAGGGCGAGCAGTACTTC
CDR3 protein: CAISGDGQGEQYF

J gene: TRBJ2-1
CDR3 length: 14
D gene: NA
clone size: many
V gene: TRBV7-2
CDR3 DNA: TGTGCCAGCAGCCCCAATAAGCCTTACAATGAGCAGTTCTTC
CDR3 protein: CASSPNKPYNEQFF

J gene: TRBJ1-2
CDR3 length: 13
D gene: TRBD1
clone size: few
V gene: TRBV29-1
CDR3 DNA: TGCAGCGTTGATGACAGGGGGCGAGGGGGCTACACCTTC
CDR3 protein: CSVDDRGRGGYTF

J gene: TRBJ1-6
CDR3 length: 13
D gene: NA
clone size: many
V gene: TRBV7-2
CDR3 DNA: TGTGCCAGCAGCCGGCGGGAGAATTCACCCCTCCACTTT
CDR3 protein: CASSRRENSPLHF

J gene: TRBJ1-2
CDR3 length: 15
D gene: NA
clone size: few
V gene: TRBV9
CDR3 DNA: TGTGCCAGCAGCGTAGTGCCGGGAGGGAGCTATGGCTACACCTTC
CDR3 protein: CASSVVPGGSYGYTF

J gene: TRBJ2-6
CDR3 length: 15
D gene: NA
clone size: few
V gene: TRBV4-2
CDR3 DNA: TGTGCCAGCAGCTCGCGAGGGTCTGGGGCCAACGTCCTGACTTTC
CDR3 protein: CASSSRGSGANVLTF

J gene: TRBJ1-2
CDR3 length: 13
D gene: NA
clone size: many
V gene: TRBV14
CDR3 DNA: TGTGCCAGCAGCCACGGGGAGAACTATGGCTACACCTTC
CDR3 protein: CASSHGENYGYTF

J gene: TRBJ2-7
CDR3 length: 14
D gene: NA
clone size: NA
V gene: TRBV15
CDR3 DNA: TGTGCCACCAGCAAAGGACTTAACTCCTACGAGCAGTACTTC
CDR3 protein: CATSKGLNSYEQYF

J gene: TRBJ1-1
CDR3 length: 14
D gene: NA
clone size: NA
V gene: TRBV12-5
CDR3 DNA: TGTGCTAGTGGCCCCAATACAGGCAACACTGAAGCTTTCTTT
CDR3 protein: CASGPNTGNTEAFF

J gene: TRBJ2-5
CDR3 length: 13
D gene: NA
clone size: NA
V gene: TRBV18
CDR3 DNA: TGTGCCAGCTCGACACTCTACCAAGAGACCCAGTACTTC
CDR3 protein: CASSTLYQETQYF

J gene: TRBJ2-7
CDR3 length: 14
D gene: NA
clone size: few
V gene: TRBV11-2
CDR3 DNA: TGTGCCAGCAGCTTAGATCCTGGGGCGTACGAGCAGTACTTC
CDR3 protein: CASSLDPGAYEQYF

J gene: TRBJ2-1
CDR3 length: 13
D gene: TRBD2
clone size: NA
V gene: TRBV29-1
CDR3 DNA: TGCACTTTTGGCCGGGGGGTAGGCAATGAGCAGTTCTTC
CDR3 protein: CTFGRGVGNEQFF

J gene: TRBJ2-7
CDR3 length: 15
D gene: TRBD2
clone size: NA
V gene: TRBV15
CDR3 DNA: TGTGCCACCAGCAGAGTAGGAACTAGCGGGGAAGACTGGGCCTTC
CDR3 protein: CATSRVGTSGEDWAF

J gene: TRBJ1-6
CDR3 length: 16
D gene: NA
clone size: few
V gene: TRBV5-4
CDR3 DNA: TGTGCCAGCAGAGACCGTGGGAGCTCCTATAATTCACCCCTCCACTTT
CDR3 protein: CASRDRGSSYNSPLHF

J gene: TRBJ2-1
CDR3 length: 15
D gene: NA
clone size: NA
V gene: TRBV18
CDR3 DNA: TGTGCCAGCTCACCACCTAAGGGGCGGCACAATGAGCAGTTCTTC
CDR3 protein: CASSPPKGRHNEQFF

J gene: TRBJ2-2
CDR3 length: 15
D gene: NA
clone size: few
V gene: TRBV7-2
CDR3 DNA: TGTGCCAGCAGCCGACAGGCCGAACACACCGGGGAGCTGTTTTTT
CDR3 protein: CASSRQAEHTGELFF

J gene: TRBJ2-5
CDR3 length: 15
D gene: TRBD1
clone size: NA
V gene: TRBV11-2
CDR3 DNA: TGTGCCAGCAGCCTCCTAGGACAGGGGCAAGAGACCCAGTACTTC
CDR3 protein: CASSLLGQGQETQYF

J gene: TRBJ1-6
CDR3 length: 16
D gene: NA
clone size: many
V gene: TRBV27
CDR3 DNA: TGTGCCAGCAGTTCCCACGGGGGATCGGATAATTCACCCCTCCACTTT
CDR3 protein: CASSSHGGSDNSPLHF

J gene: TRBJ2-7
CDR3 length: 15
D gene: TRBD2
clone size: few
V gene: TRBV5-6
CDR3 DNA: TGTGCCAGCAGCTTCGGAACGGGGGGAAGCTACGAGCAGTACTTC
CDR3 protein: CASSFGTGGSYEQYF

J gene: TRBJ2-7
CDR3 length: 16
D gene: TRBD1
clone size: few
V gene: TRBV25-1
CDR3 DNA: TGTGCCAGCAGTGAATTTGGGGCAGGGGGTTCCTACGAGCAGTACTTC
CDR3 protein: CASSEFGAGGSYEQYF

J gene: TRBJ1-3
CDR3 length: 13
D gene: NA
clone size: NA
V gene: TRBV7-9
CDR3 DNA: TGTGCCAGCAGTTCCCGTCGGAGGAACACCATATATTTT
CDR3 protein: CASSSRRRNTIYF

J gene: TRBJ2-3
CDR3 length: 14
D gene: NA
clone size: NA
V gene: TRBV2
CDR3 DNA: TGTGCCAGCAGTGAACGTAAGGGGGCAGATACGCAGTATTTT
CDR3 protein: CASSERKGADTQYF

J gene: TRBJ2-3
CDR3 length: 17
D gene: TRBD2
clone size: NA
V gene: TRBV10-3
CDR3 DNA: TGTGCCATAAGCCCGGGACTAGCGGAACAGACCACAGATACGCAGTATTTT
CDR3 protein: CAISPGLAEQTTDTQYF